This T cell receptor beta chain was identified during a study of cytomegalovirus exposure and HLA in healthy donors. Turning to the study itself: A previous analysis identified approximately 120 million unique TCR beta sequences derived from some 170 million T cells. Overall study findings and caveats: Being productive about 90% or about 30% of the time was typical of most TCR beta V segments in an earlier analysis.

A multiplex PCR was run with 60 Vbeta primers and 13 Jbeta primers. Generated by immunoSEQ multiplex PCR, the TCRdb table keeps only in-frame clones and is missing some. This sample has roughly 200,000 clones, with around 77% found just once. Germline trimming cut 6 bases from V and 6 bases from J; bases unmatched to any gene: 1. Germline CDR1 is MDHEN and CDR2 is SYDVKM. The CDR3 spans 13 residues. About this clone: Its antigen is as yet unknown.

The sample taken for sequencing was PBMCs. V is TRBV28 and J is TRBJ1-5; 11 positions match TRBD1. The TCR sequence derives from a man in his thirties or forties in good health and CMV-seronegative. The CDR3 sequence is CASRGTGGQPQHF. CDR3 bases: TGTGCCAGCAGGGGGACAGGGGGTCAGCCCCAGCATTTT. Looking up the rest from reference TRBV28 and TRBJ1-5 gives the full variable domain: DVKVTQSSRYLVKRTGEKVFLECVQDMDHENMFWYRQDPGLGLRLIYFSYDVKMKEKGDIPEGYSVSREKKERFSLILESASTNQTSMYLCASRGTGGQPQHFGDGTRLSIL.